Here is one T cell receptor beta chain with its context. Its antigen is as yet unknown. This record belongs to a study of regulatory T cells in long-lasting Graves disease. General observations from the study: Rather than thyroid tissue, only peripheral blood underwent study.

Arm-PCR with iRepertoire HTBI primers amplified the CDR3 regions for these TCR beta libraries. TCRdb recomputed calls from the multiplex PCR reads with MiXCR, one row per CDR3 protein. The repertoire holds a few hundred thousand distinct CDR3 sequences, with around a quarter as singletons. Time point denoted: persistent/refractory GD, antithyroid drugs over 5 years with positive TRAb. The TCR library used RNA extracted from PBMCs. Patients with Graves' disease were diagnosed by American Thyroid Association guidelines. This TCR derives from a female donor with Graves disease. This material consisted of peripheral blood mononuclear cells (PBMCs), taken when the disease was refractory, from a patient treated with antithyroid drugs.

The CDR3 nucleotides read TGTGCCAGCAGTCCCCAGGGGACAGGGGGCGGCTATGGCTACACCTTC. Its protein product is CASSPQGTGGGYGYTF. The genes are TRBV6-1 and TRBJ1-2; 12 bases align to TRBD1. Trimming at V came to 5 bases and at J to 4 bases, leaving 8 bases not matched to a gene. The CDR3 totals 16 residues. The germline CDR1 and CDR2 sequences are MNHNS and SASEGT.